What follows are 5 T cell receptor beta chains derived from one specimen sequenced in a study of control samples from healthy donors and cancer patients. The assay was immunoSEQ multiplex PCR, and TCRdb's table has in-frame clones only and misses some. The data contain 150,000 or so clones, over 85% of them singletons. The sample consisted of blood. The receptor source for this set is a young man in good health.

The chain links TRBV6-5 to TRBJ1-1, with 9 bases fitting TRBD1. This CDR3 comprises 14 residues. CDR1 and CDR2 from the germline V gene are MNHEY and SVGAGI. The junction had 7 bases not matched to a gene; V was cut back by 7 bases and J by 4 bases. CDR3 residues: CASNTGGASTEAFF. The CDR3, as DNA: TGTGCCAGCAACACAGGGGGCGCTTCCACTGAAGCTTTCTTT.

The table lists this clone with a few counts. V is TRBV3-1 (or the pseudogene TRBV3-2) and J is TRBJ1-1, with a tentative D call TRBD1 (5 bases). This CDR3 region has 17 residues. Germline V lookup: CDR1 LGHDT, CDR2 YNNKEL (reference sequence). Trimming stripped 0 bases from V and 0 bases from J, with 14 bases between. The CDR3 bases are TGTGCCAGCAGCCAAGAAGGCGGCAGGGCGTTGAACACTGAAGCTTTCTTT. Protein product: CASSQEGGRALNTEAFF.

The chain carries TRBV5-5 and TRBJ2-1; 8 nucleotides line up with TRBD1. Germline V lookup: CDR1 SGHKS, CDR2 YYEKEE (reference sequence). The CDR3 has 14 amino acids. Losses at the gene ends were 0 bases for V and 7 bases for J; bases not matched to a gene: 3. This CDR3 reads CASSLAGQGNEQFF. The CDR3 coding sequence is TGTGCCAGCAGCTTGGCAGGACAGGGAAATGAGCAGTTCTTC.

The chain has TRBV3-1 (or the pseudogene TRBV3-2) and TRBJ2-2, with D perhaps matching TRBD2 (6 bases). CDR3 length: 17 amino acids. V was clipped by 2 bases and J by 4 bases, with 17 bases between them. From germline, CDR1 is LGHDT and CDR2 YNNKEL (reference sequence). CDR3 protein: CASSQWGGDSSTGELFF. As DNA, the CDR3 is TGTGCCAGCAGCCAATGGGGCGGGGACTCGAGCACCGGGGAGCTGTTTTTT.

This clone appeared a single time. The genes are TRBV19 and TRBJ1-3; D gene ambiguous. V gave up 6 bases and J gave up 4 bases, with 4 bases separating them. Per germline, CDR1 LNHDA and CDR2 SQIVND (reference sequence). This CDR3 is 11 amino acids long. The CDR3 nucleotides read TGTGCCAGTAGACAAGGAAACACCATATATTTT. Its protein is CASRQGNTIYF. Combining the CDR3 with reference TRBV19 and TRBJ1-3 gives the whole variable domain DGGITQSPKYLFRKEGQNVTLSCEQNLNHDAMYWYRQDPGQGLRLIYYSQIVNDFQKGDIAEGYSVSREKKESFPLTVTSAQKNPTAFYLCASRQGNTIYFGEGSWLTVV.